This T cell receptor (beta chain) emerged from a study of T-cell reconstitution after alpha-beta-depleted transplantation in children. Using unique molecular identifiers, the investigators prepared the TCRbeta library. Each CDR3 protein is one row after TCRdb ran MiXCR on the PCR reads. This table holds about 260,000 distinct CDR3 sequences, more than 9% found once. The J segment lost 4 bases and the V segment lost 0 bases, leaving 4 bases of the junction unmatched. Germline V gene sequence: CDR1 SGHRS, CDR2 YFSETQ. The length of the CDR3 is 15 residues. The table lists this clonotype with many counts. No antigen is known for it. General study findings and limits: Surviving recipient T cells and thymic progenitors accounted for the high day-60 TCRbeta diversity observed in some patients. Alpha-beta T cells about two months after transplant reportedly derived from several hundred expanded graft clones. Among T cells one year after transplant, newly produced cells accounted for most counts and diversity.

The TCR comes from a male patient between 2 and 15 years old who had a stem cell transplant for chronic granulomatous disease, so the T cells may come from the graft donor. The input for sequencing was peripheral blood, taken 180 days after TCRalphabeta/CD19-depleted stem cell transplant. The rearrangement joins TRBV5-1 to TRBJ1-5; 7 bases map to TRBD1. The CDR3 spells CASSLGRTGNQPQHF. CDR3 DNA sequence: TGCGCCAGCAGCTTGGGGAGGACAGGAAATCAGCCCCAGCATTTT. Based on the CDR3 plus reference TRBV5-1 and TRBJ1-5, the full variable domain is KAGVTQTPRYLIKTRGQQVTLSCSPISGHRSVSWYQQTPGQGLQFLFEYFSETQRNKGNFPGRFSGRQFSNSRSEMNVSTLELGDSALYLCASSLGRTGNQPQHFGDGTRLSIL.